These T cell receptor beta chains were read from a single sample in a study of cytomegalovirus exposure and HLA in healthy donors. Assay: immunoSEQ multiplex PCR; the TCRdb copy retains only in-frame clones and omits some. In the table there are around 130,000 clones, approximately 80% of which are singletons. Sequencing input: PBMCs. The receptor source for this set is a boy aged 2 to 10 in good health and CMV-seronegative. The conserved cysteine and the conserved F or W are not part of the CDR3 here.

12	TRBV6-1	TRBJ2-3	ASRPGLVTDTQY
14	TRBV6-6	TRBJ2-1	ASTQPLAGGPGEQF
13	TRBV5-4	TRBJ2-2	ASSSIRGHTGELF
11	TRBV11-3	TRBJ2-2	ASSRANTGELF
13	TRBV27	TRBJ1-5	ASSFRQGYNQPQH
12	TRBV7-9	TRBJ1-1	ASSPDRVNTEAF
20	TRBV4-2	TRBJ2-1	ASSQDSRDRGTWGTLYNEQF
12	TRBV5-6	TRBJ1-2	ASSPTQGRSGYT
12	TRBV7-8	TRBJ1-1	ASSLVGGNTEAF
11	TRBV5-6	TRBJ1-1	ASRGQLNTEAF